The rows below give T cell receptor beta chains drawn from one sample of a study of regulatory T cells in long-lasting Graves disease. TCRdb recomputed calls from the multiplex PCR reads with MiXCR, one row per CDR3 protein. This sample carries about half a million distinct CDR3 sequences, around 12% of them seen once, and the ten largest clones take 7.5% to 9%. The sample was also reused in another study, on T cells in Graves' hyperthyroidism and ophthalmopathy.

Sequences were derived from peripheral blood mononuclear cells (PBMCs), sampled at new diagnosis, from a patient treated with antithyroid drugs. The receptors here all came from a woman in her twenties or thirties with Graves disease. CDR3s include the opening cysteine and the closing phenylalanine or tryptophan. A D gene is named only where the DNA matches it firmly. Size is stated for part of the rows, as once, few or many counts, or as a class when the clone is expanded.

v_call: TRBV7-2; d_call: TRBD1; j_call: TRBJ2-3; clone_size: many; cdr3_nt: TGTGCCAGCAGCTTAGTGGGTCGGACAGGGGGCTTTAGCACAGATACGCAGTATTTT; cdr3_aa: CASSLVGRTGGFSTDTQYF
v_call: TRBV5-1; d_call: NA; j_call: TRBJ2-2; clone_size: few; cdr3_nt: TGCGCCAGCAGCTTCGCGCACGCAGCGAACACCGGGGAGCTGTTTTTT; cdr3_aa: CASSFAHAANTGELFF
v_call: TRBV4-1; d_call: TRBD1; j_call: TRBJ1-1; clone_size: many; cdr3_nt: TGCGCCAGCAGCCAAGAGGACAGGGGGCATACTGAAGCTTTCTTT; cdr3_aa: CASSQEDRGHTEAFF
v_call: TRBV19; d_call: TRBD1; j_call: TRBJ2-2; clone_size: NA; cdr3_nt: TGTGCCAGTAGTACCCGGGGACAGGGGCCGGGGACAACCGGGGAGCTGTTTTTT; cdr3_aa: CASSTRGQGPGTTGELFF
v_call: TRBV7-9; d_call: NA; j_call: TRBJ1-2; clone_size: many; cdr3_nt: TGTGCCAGCAGCCACCGGGACAAGGCACTCTATGGCTACACCTTC; cdr3_aa: CASSHRDKALYGYTF
v_call: TRBV20-1; d_call: NA; j_call: TRBJ2-1; clone_size: few; cdr3_nt: TGCAGTGCTGGTGCTACCTATGAGCAGTTCTTC; cdr3_aa: CSAGATYEQFF
v_call: TRBV27; d_call: NA; j_call: TRBJ1-4; clone_size: NA; cdr3_nt: TGTGCCAGCAGCCCGAGGGGGGAACCAAACGAAAAACTGTTTTTT; cdr3_aa: CASSPRGEPNEKLFF
v_call: TRBV20-1; d_call: NA; j_call: TRBJ2-1; clone_size: many; cdr3_nt: TGCAGTGCTAGGACTCCTAGCTCCTACAATGAGCAGTTCTTC; cdr3_aa: CSARTPSSYNEQFF
v_call: TRBV7-2; d_call: TRBD1; j_call: TRBJ1-1; clone_size: many; cdr3_nt: TGTGCCAGCAGCTTAGTCGGGACAGGGGTATCGAACACTGAAGCTTTCTTT; cdr3_aa: CASSLVGTGVSNTEAFF
v_call: TRBV2; d_call: NA; j_call: TRBJ2-7; clone_size: many; cdr3_nt: TGTGCCAGCAAATTAAAGGACGTGCAGCCCTACGAGCAGTACTTC; cdr3_aa: CASKLKDVQPYEQYF
v_call: TRBV27; d_call: NA; j_call: TRBJ2-3; clone_size: many; cdr3_nt: TGTGCCAGCAGTCCCCGGCTGCCACCAGATACGCAGTATTTT; cdr3_aa: CASSPRLPPDTQYF
v_call: TRBV28; d_call: NA; j_call: TRBJ2-6; clone_size: NA; cdr3_nt: TGTGCCAGCAGTTTGGCAGGGTTAAGCTCTGGGGCCAACGTCCTGACTTTC; cdr3_aa: CASSLAGLSSGANVLTF
v_call: TRBV5-8; d_call: NA; j_call: TRBJ2-2; clone_size: NA; cdr3_nt: TGTGCCAGCAGTCCGGGAGAGGGCTTGAACACCGGGGAGCTGTTTTTT; cdr3_aa: CASSPGEGLNTGELFF
v_call: TRBV7-2; d_call: TRBD2; j_call: TRBJ2-1; clone_size: NA; cdr3_nt: TGTGCCTGCAGCTTAAGAACGTGGACTAGCGGGACGAATGAGCAGTCCTTC; cdr3_aa: CACSLRTWTSGTNEQSF
v_call: TRBV7-2; d_call: TRBD2; j_call: TRBJ2-1; clone_size: NA; cdr3_nt: TGTGCCAGCAGCTTAGTGTGGGGGGGAGAACCCTACAATGAGCAGTTCTTC; cdr3_aa: CASSLVWGGEPYNEQFF
v_call: TRBV27; d_call: NA; j_call: TRBJ1-2; clone_size: many; cdr3_nt: TGTGCCAGCAGTTTAATCGGGGACCCCGGGAACTATGGCTACACCTTC; cdr3_aa: CASSLIGDPGNYGYTF
v_call: TRBV4-1; d_call: TRBD2; j_call: TRBJ2-7; clone_size: NA; cdr3_nt: TGCGCCAGCAGCCAAGATCCTAGCGGGAGGGTATGGAGAGACTACGAGCAGTACTTC; cdr3_aa: CASSQDPSGRVWRDYEQYF
v_call: TRBV7-3; d_call: NA; j_call: TRBJ2-7; clone_size: few; cdr3_nt: TGTGCCAGCAGCTTCGGGACGGTCCCCTACGAGCAGTACTTC; cdr3_aa: CASSFGTVPYEQYF
v_call: TRBV5-5; d_call: NA; j_call: TRBJ2-7; clone_size: NA; cdr3_nt: TGTGCCAGCAGCTTGGACGGCGGGGAAATCTACGAGCAGTACTTC; cdr3_aa: CASSLDGGEIYEQYF
v_call: TRBV20-1; d_call: NA; j_call: TRBJ2-5; clone_size: few; cdr3_nt: TGCAGTGCTAGAGATCCCCCAGGGTCGGAGACCCAGTACTTC; cdr3_aa: CSARDPPGSETQYF
v_call: TRBV6-5; d_call: NA; j_call: TRBJ1-2; clone_size: NA; cdr3_nt: TGTGCCAGCAGTTACCTGCGGGGCACCCGGGGGCCCTATGGCTACACCTTC; cdr3_aa: CASSYLRGTRGPYGYTF
v_call: TRBV4-3; d_call: NA; j_call: TRBJ2-1; clone_size: NA; cdr3_nt: TGCGCCAGCAGCCAAGACGGATTGGGGGTGAATGAGCAGTTCTTC; cdr3_aa: CASSQDGLGVNEQFF
v_call: TRBV29-1; d_call: NA; j_call: TRBJ2-7; clone_size: many; cdr3_nt: TGCAGCGTTCTAATTAAAACAACCTACGAGCAGTACTTC; cdr3_aa: CSVLIKTTYEQYF
v_call: TRBV7-2; d_call: TRBD2; j_call: TRBJ2-1; clone_size: many; cdr3_nt: TGTGCCAGCAGCCCTGGGGGGGCTAGCGGGAGAATTGAGCAGTTCTTC; cdr3_aa: CASSPGGASGRIEQFF
v_call: TRBV28; d_call: NA; j_call: TRBJ1-5; clone_size: many; cdr3_nt: TGTGCCAGCACCCCTTGGGGCAGGAGCAATCAGCCCCAGCATTTT; cdr3_aa: CASTPWGRSNQPQHF
v_call: TRBV28; d_call: NA; j_call: TRBJ2-3; clone_size: many; cdr3_nt: TGTGCCAGCAGTTTACCGGGGATTGCAGATACGCAGTATTTT; cdr3_aa: CASSLPGIADTQYF
v_call: TRBV19; d_call: NA; j_call: TRBJ1-5; clone_size: few; cdr3_nt: TGTGCCAGTAGTATGTATCCCGGTTTAAGGGGGAGCAATCAGCCCCAGCATTTT; cdr3_aa: CASSMYPGLRGSNQPQHF
v_call: TRBV25-1; d_call: NA; j_call: TRBJ2-1; clone_size: many; cdr3_nt: TGTGCCAGCAGTGAATATACTCTCATGGTTAGCTCCTACAATGAGCAGTTCTTC; cdr3_aa: CASSEYTLMVSSYNEQFF